This passage covers 16 T cell receptor beta chains from one sample sequenced in a study of blood T cell repertoires in COVID-19 (dated by TCRdb to 2018 to 2020). The method behind the library was the immunoSEQ multiplex PCR assay. Imported from immuneACCESS, the table was reduced by TCRdb to in-frame sequences with V and J called. These copies leave out some clones; in studies compared against another copy, an unresolved V gene accounts for under half, and the cause of the remainder is not known. The sample yields roughly 110,000 clones; approximately 80% were counted once. Clones ranked in the top ten supply approximately 6.2% of the sample. Sequenced sample: peripheral blood. The receptor source for this set is a man older than 75 with COVID-19, enrolled during active disease.

V usage is TRBV5-1 and J usage is TRBJ1-5, with 9 nucleotides matching TRBD1. The CDR3 extends over 17 amino acids. CDR1 and CDR2 from the germline V gene are SGHRS and YFSETQ. J lost 1 base, V lost 0 bases, and 5 bases had no gene match. For the CDR3, the DNA is TGCGCCAGCAGCTTGGACGGGACAGGGTCGAGCAATCAGCCCCAGCATTTT. This encodes CASSLDGTGSSNQPQHF.

Only a few counts were recorded for this clone. The chain employs TRBV5-6 and TRBJ2-7; D may be TRBD1 (5 bases). The CDR3 spans 13 residues. Between the trimmed V and J ends, which lost 1 base and 1 base, there was a span of 6 bases. Germline CDR1 reads SGHDT; CDR2 reads YYEEEE. The CDR3 sequence is CASSLRQSYEQYF. CDR3 nucleotide sequence: TGTGCCAGCAGCTTGAGACAGTCCTACGAGCAGTACTTC.

The chain employs TRBV5-6 and TRBJ2-7, with a tentative D call TRBD1 (6 bases). Trimming took 1 base from V and 4 from J, leaving 6 bases between them. Germline V gives CDR1 SGHDT, CDR2 YYEEEE. CDR3 size: 12 residues. CDR3 sequence: CASSLTGYEQYF. The CDR3 DNA reads TGTGCCAGCAGCTTGACAGGGTACGAGCAGTACTTC.

The CDR3 DNA sequence: TGTGCCAGCAGCGCTACAGGGACTGGAAACACCATATATTTT. It is translated as CASSATGTGNTIYF. V is TRBV9 and J is TRBJ1-3, with D possibly matching TRBD1 (6 bases). The CDR3 extends over 14 amino acids. The ends were cut back, 3 bases at V and 2 bases at J, with 9 bases in the middle. Germline CDR1 and CDR2: SGDLS and YYNGEE.

This clone has at least ten counts. The CDR3 coding sequence is TGTGCCAGCAGTGAAAGGGTCAGGGGGAACTATGGCTACACCTTC. This translates into CASSERVRGNYGYTF. This sequence joins TRBV6-1 and TRBJ1-2, with TRBD1 matching over 7 bases. Per germline, CDR1 MNHNS and CDR2 SASEGT. The CDR3 loop spans 15 amino acids. V lost 2 bases to trimming and J lost 2 bases; unmatched junction nucleotides: 5.

The V gene is TRBV28, the J gene TRBJ2-1; 7 bases are a match to TRBD2. The ends lost 7 bases at V and 5 bases at J; junction bases unmatched: 8. The CDR3 is made up of 14 amino acids. The V gene's germline CDR1 is MDHEN and CDR2 SYDVKM. The chain's CDR3 is CASKGSGPHNEQFF. CDR3 in DNA: TGTGCCAGCAAGGGTAGCGGGCCACACAATGAGCAGTTCTTC.

The V and J genes are TRBV5-4 and TRBJ1-1, with TRBD1 matching 11 bases. The CDR3 contains 17 residues. J gave up 3 bases and V 5 bases, and 12 bases lay outside the gene matches. Germline values: CDR1 SGHNT, CDR2 YYREEE (reference sequence). CDR3 residues: CASSSIMGQGVDTEAFF. CDR3 in DNA: TGTGCCAGCAGTTCGATTATGGGACAGGGGGTGGACACTGAAGCTTTCTTT.

The CDR3 sequence is CASSYGTGETNYEQYF. The CDR3 coding sequence is TGTGCCAGCAGTTACGGGACAGGGGAGACTAACTACGAGCAGTACTTC. This rearrangement joins TRBV28 to TRBJ2-7; TRBD1 matches 10 bases. The CDR3 spans 16 residues. The germline CDR1 and CDR2 sequences are MDHEN and SYDVKM. V gave up 4 bases and J gave up 3 bases; unmatched junction bases: 9.

The chain uses TRBV27 and TRBJ1-1; D ambiguous. V was pared by 3 bases and J by 0 bases, with 11 bases between. The germline V gene encodes CDR1 MNHEY and CDR2 SMNVEV (reference sequence). There are 15 residues in the CDR3. The CDR3 loop is CASSFKPGMNTEAFF. The DNA for the CDR3 is TGTGCCAGCAGTTTTAAACCGGGAATGAACACTGAAGCTTTCTTT.

In this sample, this clone turned up once. V and J are TRBV2 and TRBJ2-7; possible D gene TRBD2, 7 bases. From germline, CDR1 is SNHLY and CDR2 FYNNEI. This CDR3 spans 15 amino acids. V dropped 8 bases and J dropped 2 bases, with 19 bases sitting between them. CDR3 DNA sequence: TGTGCCAGCGGGGGGCGGACTAGATTTGCCTACGAGCAGTACTTC. This codes for CASGGRTRFAYEQYF. The entire variable domain, with the rest obtained from reference TRBV2 and TRBJ2-7, is as follows: EPEVTQTPSHQVTQMGQEVILRCVPISNHLYFYWYRQILGQKVEFLVSFYNNEISEKSEIFDDQFSVERPDGSNFTLKIRSTKLEDSAMYFCASGGRTRFAYEQYFGPGTRLTVT.

The chain carries TRBV5-1 and TRBJ2-1, with 14 bases matching TRBD2. Trimming at V came to 4 bases and at J to 7 bases, leaving 7 bases not matched to a gene. The CDR3 loop spans 16 amino acids. Germline CDR1 is SGHRS and CDR2 is YFSETQ. The CDR3 loop reads CASSLAGTSGRNEQFF. CDR3 nucleotide sequence: TGCGCCAGCAGCCTCGCCGGGACTAGCGGGAGAAATGAGCAGTTCTTC.

The chain is built from TRBV7-9 and TRBJ1-1; 7 bases agree with TRBD1. CDR3 length: 13 residues. Germline loops: CDR1 SEHNR, CDR2 FQNEAQ (reference sequence). V was pared by 6 bases and J by 3 bases, with 4 bases of the junction left unmatched. DNA of the CDR3: TGTGCCAGCAGGTTAACAGGGGACACTGAAGCTTTCTTT. This gives the protein CASRLTGDTEAFF.

The J gene is TRBJ2-3, the V gene TRBV4-2; 10 bases line up with TRBD1. Germline V lookup: CDR1 LGHNA, CDR2 YNFKEQ. The CDR3 runs 16 residues. J was trimmed by 6 bases and V by 0 bases; bases with no gene match: 6. In nucleotides, the CDR3 is TGTGCCAGCAGCCAAGAGGGGACAGGGGCATTGGATACGCAGTATTTT. Residues: CASSQEGTGALDTQYF.

The V and J genes are TRBV7-9 and TRBJ1-1; 8 nucleotides align to TRBD1. Germline CDR1 reads SEHNR; CDR2 reads FQNEAQ (reference sequence). With V trimmed by 5 bases and J by 11 bases, 13 bases remained unmatched. This CDR3 comprises 14 residues. The CDR3 bases are TGTGCCAGCAGCAACGCGAGGACAGGGCTGGGGGCTTTCTTT. Residues: CASSNARTGLGAFF.

The sample holds a few counts of this clone. The gene calls are TRBV28 and TRBJ2-2; 7 nucleotides line up with TRBD2. Germline V CDR1 and CDR2: MDHEN, SYDVKM. Germline trimming cut 5 bases from V and 6 bases from J; bases unmatched to any gene: 9. This CDR3 region has 15 residues. The CDR3 is CASSPQRGNAGELFF. In DNA form, the CDR3 reads TGTGCCAGCAGTCCCCAGCGGGGAAATGCCGGGGAGCTGTTTTTT.

Concerning this clone: At one of its ends the junction is not consistent with the germline gene, which may arise from a read error. The V gene is TRBV7-7, the J gene TRBJ1-1; tentatively, D is TRBD1 (5 bases). The CDR3 totals 13 residues. In germline, CDR1 is SSHAT, CDR2 FNYEAQ (reference sequence). The CDR3 sequence is CASSLTGNTEAFF. For the CDR3, the DNA is TGTGCTAGCAGCTTAACAGGGAACACTGAAGCTTTCTTT. Full variable domain (remainder filled in from reference TRBV7-7 and TRBJ1-1): GAGVSQSPRYKVTKRGQDVTLRCDPISSHATLYWYQQALGQGPEFLTYFNYEAQPDKSGLPSDRFSAERPEGSISTLTIQRTEQRDSAMYRCASSLTGNTEAFFGQGTRLTVV.